These T cell receptor beta chains were read from a single sample in a study of T cells in Graves' hyperthyroidism and ophthalmopathy. TCRdb passed the multiplex PCR reads through MiXCR, listing each CDR3 protein once. This table has about 580,000 distinct CDR3 sequences, 46% appearing once. Sequencing was done on a sample of peripheral blood or thyroid tissue (not recorded which). The receptors originated from a woman in her late teens or twenties with Graves' hyperthyroidism. Each CDR3 is given with its conserved first and last residue. A D gene is named only where the DNA matches it firmly. Size tells how often a clone was seen (once, few, many) or the class of an expanded clone, and some rows leave it out.

CDR3 protein,CDR3 DNA,J gene,V gene,clone size,D gene
CASSILAGLNTDTQYF,TGTGCCAGTAGTATACTAGCGGGGCTGAACACAGATACGCAGTATTTT,TRBJ2-3,TRBV19,NA,TRBD2
CASSPPGGPNQPQHF,TGTGCCAGCTCACCTCCGGGGGGCCCGAATCAGCCCCAGCATTTT,TRBJ1-5,TRBV18,many,NA
CASSRRRRTNTGELFF,TGTGCCAGCAGTAGACGTAGAAGGACGAACACCGGGGAGCTGTTTTTT,TRBJ2-2,TRBV12-3/TRBV12-4,many,NA
CSAQPGQETQYF,TGCAGTGCCCAGCCGGGCCAAGAGACCCAGTACTTC,TRBJ2-5,TRBV20-1,many,NA
CASMGSNRELFF,TGTGCCAGCATGGGATCAAATCGGGAGCTGTTTTTT,TRBJ2-2,TRBV11-2,many,NA
CASSPTYSGTEAFF,TGTGCCAGCAGTCCGACCTATTCTGGGACTGAAGCTTTCTTT,TRBJ1-1,TRBV9,NA,NA
CASGKDRQETQYF,TGTGCCAGCGGAAAAGATAGACAAGAGACCCAGTACTTC,TRBJ2-5,TRBV12-3/TRBV12-4,many,NA
CSESFVRDYEQYF,TGCAGTGAGTCGTTTGTAAGAGACTACGAGCAGTACTTC,TRBJ2-7,TRBV20-1,NA,NA
CASSYPGLMYQETQYF,TGTGCCAGCAGTTACCCCGGACTTATGTACCAAGAGACCCAGTACTTC,TRBJ2-5,TRBV7-2,NA,NA
CASSSGVNTEAFF,TGTGCCAGCAGCTCCGGAGTGAACACTGAAGCTTTCTTT,TRBJ1-1,TRBV5-8,many,NA
CASTQGIAGPQETQYF,TGTGCCAGCACCCAGGGAATAGCGGGGCCGCAAGAGACCCAGTACTTC,TRBJ2-5,TRBV2,many,TRBD2
CASSLGETGNTEAFF,TGTGCCAGCAGCCTGGGGGAGACAGGGAACACTGAAGCTTTCTTT,TRBJ1-1,TRBV9,NA,NA
CSPVGSRAEQYF,TGCAGCCCAGTGGGGTCTAGGGCCGAGCAGTACTTC,TRBJ2-7,TRBV29-1,NA,NA
CAISLAGGQRETQYF,TGTGCCATCAGCCTAGCGGGAGGCCAAAGGGAGACCCAGTACTTC,TRBJ2-5,TRBV10-3,NA,TRBD2
CSARQGRHRHF,TGCAGCGCTAGACAGGGGCGTCACAGGCATTTT,TRBJ1-5,TRBV29-1,NA,TRBD1
CSVVFRAGDGELFF,TGCAGCGTTGTTTTCCGGGCAGGCGACGGGGAGCTGTTTTTT,TRBJ2-2,TRBV29-1,NA,NA
CASSYTDRGETQYF,TGTGCCAGCAGTTACACTGACAGGGGGGAGACCCAGTACTTC,TRBJ2-5,TRBV6-5,many,TRBD1
CATSRGSGRTGELFF,TGTGCCACCAGCAGAGGTAGCGGGAGAACCGGGGAGCTGTTTTTT,TRBJ2-2,TRBV15,many,TRBD2
CAWSPGTGGYEQYF,TGTGCCTGGAGTCCCGGGACAGGGGGATACGAGCAGTACTTC,TRBJ2-7,TRBV30,NA,TRBD1
CASSLAGRQGGTEAFF,TGTGCCAGCAGCTTAGCTGGTAGACAGGGTGGCACTGAAGCTTTCTTT,TRBJ1-1,TRBV7-2,many,TRBD1
CASSQDTQGARAEAFF,TGTGCCAGCAGCCAAGATACCCAGGGGGCGAGGGCTGAAGCTTTCTTT,TRBJ1-1,TRBV4-2,many,TRBD1
CSVKENTEAFF,TGCAGCGTAAAAGAGAACACTGAAGCTTTCTTT,TRBJ1-1,TRBV29-1,NA,NA
CASSPLTVSGISYEQYF,TGCGCCAGCAGCCCTCTTACTGTTAGCGGGATCTCCTACGAGCAGTACTTC,TRBJ2-7,TRBV4-1,NA,TRBD2
CSARTTSVTEQYF,TGCAGTGCTAGAACTACTAGCGTTACCGAGCAGTACTTC,TRBJ2-7,TRBV20-1,NA,TRBD2
CASSPQGGAGLHLRFGDQPQHF,NA,TRBJ1-5,TRBV11-2,once,NA
CASRPLENEKLFF,TGTGCCAGCCGACCCCTGGAAAATGAAAAACTGTTTTTT,TRBJ1-4,TRBV12-3/TRBV12-4,many,NA
CASSQTSVAGVVNEQYF,TGTGCCAGCAGTCAAACCTCGGTAGCGGGAGTGGTCAATGAGCAGTACTTC,TRBJ2-7,TRBV7-6,NA,TRBD2
CSVDPPGSHGWGEQFF,TGCAGCGTTGACCCCCCTGGGTCACATGGATGGGGTGAGCAGTTCTTC,TRBJ2-1,TRBV29-1,many,NA
CASSELRPRAGGELFF,TGTGCCAGCAGTGAACTTCGACCGCGGGCGGGCGGGGAGCTGTTTTTT,TRBJ2-2,TRBV6-1,few,NA
CASSPTGGRDEAFF,TGTGCCAGCAGCCCTACAGGGGGACGGGATGAAGCTTTCTTT,TRBJ1-1,TRBV5-4,NA,TRBD1
CASSRTNEQFF,TGTGCCAGCAGCCGCACTAATGAGCAGTTCTTC,TRBJ2-1,TRBV12-3/TRBV12-4,NA,NA
CASSPTSESSYAQYF,TGCGCCAGCAGCCCCACTAGCGAGAGCTCCTACGCGCAGTACTTC,TRBJ2-7,TRBV7-2,NA,TRBD2
CSVTTGDYEQYF,TGCAGCGTGACGACTGGCGACTACGAGCAGTACTTC,TRBJ2-7,TRBV29-1,once,NA
CATSTQAHTGGDSGYTF,TGTGCCACCAGCACCCAAGCACACACCGGCGGGGACAGTGGCTACACCTTC,TRBJ1-2,TRBV15,NA,TRBD1
CASSRRGLEAPYEQYF,TGTGCCAGCAGCCGCAGGGGGCTTGAAGCCCCCTACGAGCAGTACTTC,TRBJ2-7,TRBV12-3/TRBV12-4,many,TRBD1
CASSLSAGDSYEQYF,TGTGCCAGCAGCTTGTCCGCAGGGGACTCCTACGAGCAGTACTTC,TRBJ2-7,TRBV7-2,few,NA
CASSGGEREGGELFF,TGTGCCAGCAGCGGGGGCGAGCGGGAGGGCGGTGAGCTGTTTTTT,TRBJ2-2,TRBV11-1,NA,TRBD2
CAISDHLKRNEQFF,TGTGCCATCAGTGACCACCTGAAACGGAATGAGCAGTTCTTC,TRBJ2-1,TRBV10-3,NA,NA
CASTYSYSGNTIYF,TGTGCCAGCACCTACAGCTACTCTGGAAACACCATATATTTT,TRBJ1-3,TRBV9,few,NA
CAISESSGTSYEQYF,TGTGCCATCAGTGAGTCCAGCGGGACGTCCTACGAGCAGTACTTC,TRBJ2-7,TRBV10-3,many,TRBD2
CAISPGRIAYEHF,TGTGCCATCAGCCCTGGGCGGATTGCCTACGAGCATTTT,TRBJ1-5,TRBV10-3,once,NA
CASSPTRGRVNYGHTF,TGTGCCAGCAGCCCAACCAGGGGGCGCGTAAACTATGGCCACACCTTC,TRBJ1-2,TRBV7-2,NA,TRBD1
CASSEGTSGKNEQYF,TGTGCCAGCAGTGAAGGGACTAGCGGGAAAAACGAGCAGTACTTC,TRBJ2-7,TRBV25-1,NA,TRBD2
CASSSTLAGVLDTQYF,TGTGCCAGCAGCTCCACTCTAGCGGGAGTGCTAGATACGCAGTATTTT,TRBJ2-3,TRBV5-6,NA,TRBD2
CASRDQAGGPRVEQFF,TGTGCCAGCAGGGACCAGGCGGGAGGGCCTAGGGTTGAGCAGTTCTTC,TRBJ2-1,TRBV13,NA,TRBD2
CASSELAGDIAGNSYEQYF,TGTGCCAGCAGCGAATTAGCGGGAGACATAGCGGGAAACTCTTACGAGCAGTACTTC,TRBJ2-7,TRBV27,few,TRBD2
CSVSGTGGGGYTF,TGCAGCGTGTCCGGGACAGGGGGCGGTGGCTACACCTTC,TRBJ1-2,TRBV29-1,NA,TRBD1